Below, one T cell receptor beta chain is given with its context. Antigen specificity is unknown. The V end was cut by 0 bases, the J end by 0 bases, with 15 bases between. CDR3 length: 17 residues. CDR1 and CDR2 from the germline V gene are LNHNV and YYDKDF (reference sequence). This record belongs to a study of OX40 agonist ivuxolimab in advanced cancers. The protocol was immunoSEQ multiplex PCR, while the TCRdb copy is restricted to in-frame clones and leaves out a portion. The sample lists about 67,000 clones; about nine tenths were seen once. Study findings and constraints: What antigens the expanded peripheral T cells recognized was never established.

The source of this sequence is an adult with an advanced solid tumor such as melanoma, head and neck, liver or kidney cancer. Here the sequenced sample was CD4+ or CD8+ T cells sorted from blood, taken in a trial of the OX40 agonist ivuxolimab. The V call is TRBV15, the J call TRBJ2-7; D may be TRBD1 (6 bases). In DNA, the CDR3 is TGTGCCACCAGCAGAGATCTAGGGACAACAAGCTCCTACGAGCAGTACTTC. It codes for CATSRDLGTTSSYEQYF.